This T cell receptor beta chain is from a study of blood T cells in healthy people across ages. A second PCR, run for about 7 to 11 cycles, used a sample-barcoded 5' primer plus a J-beta primer mix. A template-switch adaptor containing 12 random nucleotides labeled each cDNA molecule. MiXCR was run by TCRdb on the 5' RACE reads, yielding one entry per CDR3 protein. The sample gives some 1.5 million distinct CDR3 sequences, 28% of which show up once; more than 6% is in the top ten. A note on this clonotype: Its antigen is unknown.

The CDR3 is made up of 13 amino acids. Trimming left V 0 bases short and J 7 bases short, with 10 bases between. Looked up from germline, CDR1 is DFQATT and CDR2 is SNEGSKA (reference sequence). Overall study findings and caveats: Among T cells, TCR beta diversity per million cells dropped roughly linearly as age rose.

The sequenced sample was blood. V is TRBV20-1 and J is TRBJ1-5; D is unresolved. This clonotype was obtained from a woman in her thirties in good health. The CDR3 DNA reads TGCAGTGCTAGAGAGAGCCAGAGGCAGCCCCAGCATTTT. It specifies CSARESQRQPQHF.